The clone carrying this TCR beta chain has only a few counts. These data come from a study of patients and donors after allogeneic stem cell transplantation. TCRdb processed the RT-PCR reads anew with MiXCR; each CDR3 protein has one entry. This sample has around 200,000 distinct CDR3 sequences; about 37% occur once, and the top ten carry around a tenth. Germline CDR1 reads SNHLY; CDR2 reads FYNNEI. V dropped 6 bases and J dropped 0 bases, with 12 bases sitting between them. This CDR3 region has 15 residues. This TCR derives from a human donor who was either an allogeneic HSCT recipient or a stem cell or donor lymphocyte infusion donor (not recorded which). It is not recorded whose cells these are; they may come from a transplant donor. Sequenced: blood, either unsorted or a sorted T cell fraction (not recorded which). The rearrangement uses TRBV2 and TRBJ1-3, with D perhaps TRBD1 (5 bases). CDR3 DNA sequence: TGTGCCAGCAGCCGGGACCTGAGCTCTGGAAACACCATATATTTT. Its translation: CASSRDLSSGNTIYF.